Listed here is a single T cell receptor beta chain. This specimen comes from a study of blood T cell repertoires in COVID-19. Across the whole study: From the United States, Italy and Spain came samples of acute and convalescent COVID-19.

Under the authors' procedure: Amplifying reference gene primers gave estimates of nucleated cell counts. Assay: immunoSEQ multiplex PCR; the TCRdb copy retains only in-frame clones and omits some. The V and J calls and the clone size are those of that table, but D and trimming were determined from the DNA. The table records around 240,000 clones, 70% to 90% of them present only once. CDR3 size: 13 residues. V lost 6 bases to trimming and J lost 4 bases, with 11 bases between them. Germline lookup yields CDR1 MNHEY and CDR2 SVGAGI. Sequenced: peripheral blood. The V call is TRBV6-5, the J call TRBJ2-3, with TRBD1 as a possible D gene (5 bases). The sequence was obtained from a man aged 35 to 55 with acute or convalescent COVID-19. This CDR3 is CASRPAGPDTQYF. The DNA for the CDR3 is TGTGCCAGCAGGCCCGCAGGGCCAGATACGCAGTATTTT.